This T cell receptor beta chain originates from a study of vaccination effects on CD4 cells after COVID-19. Study-level background: Post-vaccine specimens were collected at a median of 72 days following the second dose.

Concerning this clone itself: Its matching antigen is unknown.

Using immunoSEQ multiplex PCR, the repertoire was profiled, and TCRdb retains in-frame clones only, with some absent. The sample contains about 66,000 clones, 70% to 85% of which appear only once. It was after approximately 11 days of culture that CD4+ T cells were isolated. Each participant was administered two doses of either the BNT162b2 or the mRNA-1273 vaccine. The CDR3 has 15 residues. Germline assignment: CDR1 SGDLS and CDR2 YYNGEE. With V trimmed by 4 bases and J by 0 bases, 3 bases remained unmatched. The rearrangement links TRBV9 to TRBJ2-1, with 8 nucleotides matching TRBD2. The clonotype was recovered from a human donor who received a COVID-19 vaccine. Sequenced material: CD4+ T cells from PBMCs cultured without peptide, taken after COVID-19 vaccination. CDR3 region: CASSRAGGSYNEQFF. The DNA for the CDR3 is TGTGCCAGCAGCCGGGCGGGGGGCTCCTACAATGAGCAGTTCTTC.